These 2 T cell receptor beta chains share one sample of origin, sequenced in a study of blood T cell repertoires in COVID-19. Sequencing used immunoSEQ multiplex PCR; TCRdb keeps in-frame clones, though not all of them. The table includes under 130,000 clones, around 81% detected once. Input material: peripheral blood. These receptors were taken from a man older than 75 with acute or convalescent COVID-19.

The V gene is TRBV4-1, the J gene TRBJ2-1; TRBD2 is a possible D gene (6 bases). V gave up 4 bases and J gave up 6 bases, with 13 bases separating them. The CDR3 spans 14 residues. Germline assignment: CDR1 MGHRA and CDR2 YSYEKL. CDR3 nucleotides: TGCGCCAGCAGCCGGGACTCCAATGGCAATGAGCAGTTCTTC. As protein: CASSRDSNGNEQFF.

This clone has just a few counts. V is TRBV10-3 and J is TRBJ2-6, with D uncertain. The CDR3 sequence is 15 residues long. CDR1 ENHRY and CDR2 SYGVKD come from the germline V gene. V shed 3 bases and J shed 0 bases, with 6 bases lying between them. CDR3 coding DNA: TGTGCCATCAGTGACACAGACTCTGGGGCCAACGTCCTGACTTTC. Translating gives CAISDTDSGANVLTF.